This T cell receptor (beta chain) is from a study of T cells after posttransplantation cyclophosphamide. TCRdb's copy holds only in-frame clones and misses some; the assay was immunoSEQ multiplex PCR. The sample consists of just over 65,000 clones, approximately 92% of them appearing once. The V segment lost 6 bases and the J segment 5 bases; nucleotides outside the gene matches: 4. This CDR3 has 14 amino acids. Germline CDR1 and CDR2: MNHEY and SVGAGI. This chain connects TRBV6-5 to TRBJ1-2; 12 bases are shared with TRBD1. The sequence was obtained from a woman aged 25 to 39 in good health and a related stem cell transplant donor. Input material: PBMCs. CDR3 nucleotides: TGTGCCAGCAGGGGGACAGGGGGCGGGTATGGCTACACCTTC. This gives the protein CASRGTGGGYGYTF.